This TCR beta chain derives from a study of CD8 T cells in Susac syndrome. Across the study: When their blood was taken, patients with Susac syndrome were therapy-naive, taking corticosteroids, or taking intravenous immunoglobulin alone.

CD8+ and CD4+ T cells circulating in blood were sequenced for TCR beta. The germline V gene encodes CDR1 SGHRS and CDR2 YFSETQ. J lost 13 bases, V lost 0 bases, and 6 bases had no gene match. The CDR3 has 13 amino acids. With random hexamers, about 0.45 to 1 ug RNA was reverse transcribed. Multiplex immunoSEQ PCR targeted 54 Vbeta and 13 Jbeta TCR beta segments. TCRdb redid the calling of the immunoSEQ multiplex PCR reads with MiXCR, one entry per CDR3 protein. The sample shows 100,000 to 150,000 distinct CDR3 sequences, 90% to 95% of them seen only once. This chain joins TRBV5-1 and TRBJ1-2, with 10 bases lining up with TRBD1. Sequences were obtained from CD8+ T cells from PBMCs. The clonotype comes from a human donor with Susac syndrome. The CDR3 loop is CASSLAGQGECTF. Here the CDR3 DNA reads TGCGCCAGCAGCTTGGCCGGACAGGGGGAATGCACCTTC.